The 31 T cell receptor beta chains reported below all come from one sample, sequenced in a study of blood T cell repertoires in COVID-19. Profiled with immunoSEQ multiplex PCR; TCRdb holds only in-frame clones, not every one. Of a few hundred thousand clones in the sample, roughly 85% were seen once. The sample was PBMCs or T cells enriched from blood (not recorded which). All receptors come from a man aged 25-45 years who had recovered from COVID-19.

The table lists this clone with many counts. V is TRBV27 and J is TRBJ1-5, with D hard to call. Germline V gives CDR1 MNHEY, CDR2 SMNVEV (reference sequence). The CDR3 runs 20 residues. V was clipped by 5 bases and J by 5 bases, with 31 bases between them. CDR3: CASSKDSPGVIIGRDQPQHF. Written as DNA, the CDR3 is TGTGCCAGCAGTAAGGACTCTCCCGGGGTCATCATTGGACGAGATCAGCCCCAGCATTTT.

This clone was seen a single time. The V and J genes are TRBV5-6 and TRBJ1-4; 7 bases map to TRBD1. CDR3 length equals 15 residues. V shed 5 bases, J shed 7 bases, and the junction held 11 bases outside the gene matches. Germline CDR1 and CDR2: SGHDT and YYEEEE. The CDR3 DNA is TGTGCCAGCAGACCTTGGACAGGTCGAGTTGAAAAACTGTTTTTT. Translated: CASRPWTGRVEKLFF.

The chain recombines TRBV11-1 with TRBJ2-7; TRBD1 matches 10 bases. Losses at the gene ends were 5 bases for V and 5 bases for J; bases not matched to a gene: 6. Germline V gene data show CDR1 as SGHAT and CDR2 as FQDESV (reference sequence). The CDR3 totals 14 residues. CDR3 nucleotide sequence: TGTGCCAGCAGCCCCGGGACAGGGGTCGACGAGCAGTACTTC. Translating it yields CASSPGTGVDEQYF.

The chain has TRBV5-1 and TRBJ2-5; perhaps TRBD2 as D (5 bases). The length of the CDR3 is 14 residues. Germline CDR1 SGHRS, CDR2 YFSETQ. The germline V and J ends were trimmed by 4 bases and 5 bases, with 15 bases remaining between them. DNA for the CDR3: TGCGCCAGCAGCAAGGACTCCCGGTGGGAGACCCAGTACTTC. Amino acid sequence: CASSKDSRWETQYF.

The rearrangement links TRBV6-1 to TRBJ1-1; the D is unclear. This CDR3 contains 17 residues. V was trimmed by 0 bases and J by 3 bases, leaving 17 bases between them. CDR1 is MNHNS, CDR2 SASEGT, per germline. The CDR3 reads CASSEAVGDGRDTEAFF. DNA of the CDR3: TGTGCCAGCAGTGAAGCAGTTGGAGACGGGAGGGACACTGAAGCTTTCTTT.

The chain links TRBV7-2 to TRBJ1-6; the D gene is possibly TRBD1 (5 bases). Trimming shortened V by 4 bases and J by 9 bases, and 10 bases separated the two germline ends. The CDR3 runs 13 residues. Germline-derived CDR1 and CDR2 are SGHTA and FQGNSA. The CDR3, as DNA: TGTGCCAGCAGCTCCAGGGTGTCTTCACCCCTCCACTTT. Translated: CASSSRVSSPLHF.

The chain couples TRBV9 to TRBJ2-1; D is undetermined. The CDR3 is 16 amino acids. Germline assignment: CDR1 SGDLS and CDR2 YYNGEE. The ends were cut back, 3 bases at V and 3 bases at J, with 16 bases in the middle. The CDR3 region is CASSAHQAPDYNEQFF. Here the CDR3 DNA reads TGTGCCAGCAGCGCCCATCAGGCCCCGGACTACAATGAGCAGTTCTTC.

The V gene is TRBV12-3 or TRBV12-4, the J gene TRBJ1-1, with D unclear. V was shortened by 3 bases and J by 3 bases, with 8 bases between the two germline ends. This CDR3 spans 13 amino acids. CDR3 sequence (DNA): TGTGCCAGCAGTTTCACCGGGGACACTGAAGCTTTCTTT. Translating it yields CASSFTGDTEAFF.

The rearrangement uses TRBV7-6 and TRBJ1-5; D not resolved. The CDR3 length is 18 residues. CDR1 is SGHVS and CDR2 is FNYEAQ in the germline V gene. Trimming cost V 2 bases and J 0 bases, with 17 bases left between them. CDR3 loop: CASSLYGEGVASNQPQHF. CDR3 nucleotides: TGTGCCAGCAGCTTATACGGGGAGGGCGTAGCTAGCAATCAGCCCCAGCATTTT.

This sequence joins TRBV30 and TRBJ1-1; 7 bases are a match to TRBD1. This CDR3 is built from 12 residues. V dropped 5 bases and J dropped 4; count of bases not matched to a gene: 4. Germline lookup yields CDR1 GTSNPN and CDR2 SVGIG (reference sequence). The CDR3 loop is CAWETGTTEAFF. As DNA, the CDR3 is TGTGCCTGGGAGACAGGGACCACTGAAGCTTTCTTT.

V usage is TRBV5-8 and J usage is TRBJ2-7; 10 bases map to TRBD1. After removal of 1 base from V and 5 bases from J, the junction contained 9 bases not matched to a gene. The CDR3 loop spans 16 amino acids. CDR1 is SGHTS, CDR2 YDEGEE, per germline. The CDR3 spells CASSLFTGQGIHEQYF. CDR3 in DNA: TGTGCCAGCAGCTTGTTTACGGGACAGGGGATCCACGAGCAGTACTTC.

V and J are TRBV9 and TRBJ1-2, with D unclear. This CDR3 is 14 amino acids long. Trimming removed 4 bases from V and 4 bases from J, with 14 bases in between. Germline loops: CDR1 SGDLS, CDR2 YYNGEE. The CDR3 loop reads CASSRGSSVYGYTF. The DNA for the CDR3 is TGTGCCAGCAGCCGCGGCTCGTCCGTCTATGGCTACACCTTC.

This clone was seen a single time. The V gene is TRBV5-1, the J gene TRBJ2-1; D remains unclear. Germline loops: CDR1 SGHRS, CDR2 YFSETQ. Trimming took off 4 bases at V and 8 bases at J, with 13 bases between the two ends. The CDR3 is made up of 13 amino acids. The CDR3 sequence is CASSLTAAHEQFF. In DNA, the CDR3 is TGCGCCAGCAGCCTGACGGCGGCTCATGAGCAGTTCTTC.

The chain combines TRBV9 with TRBJ2-1; TRBD1 matches 7 bases. Germline CDR1 reads SGDLS; CDR2 reads YYNGEE. This CDR3 is 15 amino acids long. V trimming: 2 bases; J trimming: 8 bases; junction bases outside the gene matches: 10. The CDR3 reads CASSVDRELMDEQFF. CDR3 bases: TGTGCCAGCAGCGTCGACAGGGAACTCATGGATGAGCAGTTCTTC.

The CDR3 region has the DNA TGTGCCAGTAGTATGGGGGCAGGGTGGGAGACTGAAGCTTTCTTT. Residues: CASSMGAGWETEAFF. The chain joins TRBV19 to TRBJ1-1; TRBD1 might be the D (6 bases). Trimming left V 3 bases short and J 5 bases short, with 16 bases between. The CDR3 covers 15 residues. The germline V gene encodes CDR1 LNHDA and CDR2 SQIVND (reference sequence). The full variable domain, completed using reference TRBV19 and TRBJ1-1, is DGGITQSPKYLFRKEGQNVTLSCEQNLNHDAMYWYRQDPGQGLRLIYYSQIVNDFQKGDIAEGYSVSREKKESFPLTVTSAQKNPTAFYLCASSMGAGWETEAFFGQGTRLTVV.

J is TRBJ2-1 and V is TRBV11-1; 7 bases agree with TRBD1. With V trimmed by 5 bases and J by 6 bases, 7 bases remained unmatched. This CDR3 spans 14 amino acids. Per germline, CDR1 SGHAT and CDR2 FQDESV (reference sequence). CDR3: CASSGRTGSNEQFF. The CDR3 DNA reads TGTGCCAGCAGCGGCCGGACAGGAAGCAATGAGCAGTTCTTC. Variable domain in full (rest from reference TRBV11-1 and TRBJ2-1): EAEVAQSPRYKITEKSQAVAFWCDPISGHATLYWYRQILGQGPELLVQFQDESVVDDSQLPKDRFSAERLKGVDSTLKIQPAELGDSAMYLCASSGRTGSNEQFFGPGTRLTVL.

Here the CDR3 DNA reads TGTGCCTGGAGGGACAGGACCAGCTCCTACGAGCAGTACTTC. Protein sequence: CAWRDRTSSYEQYF. J is TRBJ2-7 and V is TRBV30; TRBD1 matches at 7 bases. V was pared by 3 bases and J by 0 bases, with 5 bases of the junction left unmatched. This CDR3 is built from 14 residues. CDR1 and CDR2 (germline): GTSNPN, SVGIG (reference sequence).

This rearrangement joins TRBV2 to TRBJ1-1; no clear D. V shed 2 bases and J shed 5 bases, with 15 bases lying between them. CDR1 and CDR2 from the germline V gene are SNHLY and FYNNEI. The CDR3 has 15 residues. The CDR3 nucleotides read TGTGCCAGCAGTGAACGGTTGGGAGGGCAGACTGAAGCTTTCTTT. Its translation: CASSERLGGQTEAFF.

This rearrangement joins TRBV25-1 to TRBJ1-4; 7 bases line up with TRBD1. This CDR3 is 15 amino acids long. Germline V gives CDR1 MGHDK, CDR2 SYGVNS. V lost 3 bases to trimming and J lost 9 bases; unmatched junction nucleotides: 10. The CDR3 region has the DNA TGTGCCAGCAGTGATTCCAGGGGGGACGAGCAAAAACTGTTTTTT. Protein product: CASSDSRGDEQKLFF. The variable domain in full, with the rest retrieved from reference TRBV25-1 and TRBJ1-4, is EADIYQTPRYLVIGTGKKITLECSQTMGHDKMYWYQQDPGMELHLIHYSYGVNSTEKGDLSSESTVSRIRTEHFPLTLESARPSHTSQYLCASSDSRGDEQKLFFGSGTQLSVL.

This chain links TRBV7-8 with TRBJ2-5; 12 nucleotides align to TRBD2. With 1 base clipped from V and 4 bases from J, the junction kept 1 base outside the gene matches. CDR3 length: 15 amino acids. The germline V gene encodes CDR1 SGHVS and CDR2 FQNEAQ. The CDR3 is CASSLGLAGAETQYF. The CDR3 DNA follows: TGTGCCAGCAGCTTAGGACTAGCGGGAGCAGAGACCCAGTACTTC.

This clone was observed a handful of times. This chain uses TRBV7-3 with TRBJ1-1; D may be TRBD1 (5 bases). This CDR3 is built from 14 residues. Trimming shortened V by 6 bases and J by 2 bases, and 13 bases separated the two germline ends. In germline, CDR1 is SGHTA, CDR2 FQGTGA. CDR3 nucleotide sequence: TGTGCCAGCAGTCCGGACACCATTAACACTGAAGCTTTCTTT. Residues: CASSPDTINTEAFF.

The chain couples TRBV6-5 to TRBJ2-3; 9 bases align to TRBD2. Looked up from germline, CDR1 is MNHEY and CDR2 is SVGAGI. The CDR3 totals 14 residues. V was pared by 11 bases and J by 8 bases, with 14 bases of the junction left unmatched. The CDR3 DNA reads as TGTGCCGCACGAGGGGCTAGCGGGGATTTTACGCAGTATTTT. Translation gives CAARGASGDFTQYF.

The chain combines TRBV5-6 with TRBJ2-3, with D possibly being TRBD2 (5 bases). Germline loops: CDR1 SGHDT, CDR2 YYEEEE. The CDR3 is made up of 14 amino acids. V gave up 4 bases and J gave up 4 bases, with 13 bases separating them. CDR3 region: CASSLPEVADTQYF. The CDR3 nucleotides are TGTGCCAGCAGCCTACCGGAGGTAGCAGATACGCAGTATTTT.

This sequence joins TRBV7-2 and TRBJ1-1, with 9 nucleotides matching TRBD1. Trimming cost V 2 bases and J 4 bases; bases outside gene matches: 2. The germline V gene encodes CDR1 SGHTA and CDR2 FQGNSA. CDR3 length: 14 amino acids. The CDR3 DNA reads TGTGCCAGCAGCTTATACAGGGGGCTCACTGAAGCTTTCTTT. Amino acids: CASSLYRGLTEAFF.

The chain has TRBV5-1 and TRBJ1-1; a possible D gene is TRBD1 (5 bases). The CDR3 length is 14 residues. The germline CDR1 and CDR2 sequences are SGHRS and YFSETQ. V was clipped by 0 bases and J by 1 base, with 7 bases between them. CDR3 nucleotides: TGCGCCAGCAGCTTGGTTAGGGGGAACACTGAAGCTTTCTTT. Protein product: CASSLVRGNTEAFF.

The chain links TRBV27 to TRBJ1-1, with D perhaps TRBD1 (6 bases). V was pared by 6 bases and J by 3 bases, with 11 bases between. The CDR3 extends over 13 amino acids. Germline values: CDR1 MNHEY, CDR2 SMNVEV (reference sequence). Written as DNA, the CDR3 is TGTGCCAGCAGGATAACAGGGTACACTGAAGCTTTCTTT. It encodes CASRITGYTEAFF.

V and J are TRBV5-1 and TRBJ1-2, with 7 bases matching TRBD1. Germline-derived CDR1 and CDR2 are SGHRS and YFSETQ. The V gene end was trimmed by 4 bases and the J gene end by 4 bases; junction bases not matched to a gene: 13. The CDR3 has 16 amino acids. CDR3 DNA sequence: TGCGCCAGCAGCGTGGGAACAGGGGTGGTAGGCTATGGCTACACCTTC. Amino acids: CASSVGTGVVGYGYTF.

This clone appeared a few times. The chain links TRBV29-1 to TRBJ2-7; 7 bases fit TRBD1. The CDR3 has 13 amino acids. V was pared by 4 bases and J by 3 bases, with 6 bases of the junction left unmatched. The V gene's germline CDR1 is SQVTM and CDR2 ANQGSEA. The CDR3 bases are TGCAGCGTTGTGAGGACAGGAGACTACGAGCAGTACTTC. It translates to CSVVRTGDYEQYF.

The chain joins TRBV29-1 to TRBJ2-3; 8 bases are a match to TRBD2. The germline gives CDR1 SQVTM, CDR2 ANQGSEA. This CDR3 contains 14 residues. After removal of 6 bases from V and 0 bases from J, the junction contained 5 bases not matched to a gene. This chain's CDR3 is CSVTGGPSTDTQYF. CDR3 nucleotides: TGCAGCGTGACGGGGGGGCCGAGCACAGATACGCAGTATTTT.

The CDR3 here is CAISAGLAGGTNTGELFF. In nucleotides, the CDR3 is TGTGCCATCAGTGCGGGGCTAGCGGGGGGGACGAACACCGGGGAGCTGTTTTTT. The genes are TRBV10-3 and TRBJ2-2; 12 positions match TRBD2. CDR1 and CDR2 (germline): ENHRY, SYGVKD. Unmatched junction bases numbered 6, after V lost 4 bases and J lost 0 bases. The CDR3 loop spans 18 amino acids.

The rearrangement links TRBV9 to TRBJ2-3; D perhaps matches TRBD2 (5 bases). Looked up from germline, CDR1 is SGDLS and CDR2 is YYNGEE. Deletions cut 0 bases from V and 3 bases from J, with 8 bases between. CDR3 length equals 14 residues. CDR3 sequence: CASSVGWETDTQYF. CDR3 nucleotides: TGTGCCAGCAGCGTAGGCTGGGAGACAGATACGCAGTATTTT.